Listed here is a single TCR beta chain. The repertoire was sequenced with immunoSEQ multiplex PCR; TCRdb's copy has only in-frame clones and lacks some. Seen here are fewer than 500,000 clones, approximately 90% observed once, and the top ten hold 0.65% to 0.9%. The study drew participants aged about 18 to 89 years from around 24 US areas. All recovered Cohort 3 donors got two negative PCRs, got clearance, or saw symptom resolution. This specimen belongs to a study of blood T cell repertoires in COVID-19. Study background: Samples representing acute and convalescent COVID-19 were sourced from the United States, Italy and Spain.

The CDR3 has 13 amino acids. V shed 8 bases and J shed 7 bases, with 17 bases lying between them. Sequencing used PBMCs or T cells enriched from blood (not recorded which). The chain carries TRBV12-3 or TRBV12-4 and TRBJ1-2, with D tentatively TRBD1 (5 bases). The sequence was obtained from a woman in her late teens or twenties who had recovered from COVID-19. The CDR3 sequence: CASASERGIGYTF. The CDR3 coding sequence is TGTGCCAGCGCCTCGGAAAGGGGAATTGGCTACACCTTC.